A single sample gave rise to the 5 T cell receptor beta chains below, sequenced in a study of T-cell memory formation after mild COVID-19. TCRdb independently ran MiXCR on the 5' RACE reads; one entry per CDR3 protein. The table records under 350,000 distinct CDR3 sequences, 15% to 20% of them present only once. Sequenced: PBMCs or a T cell subset sorted from them (not recorded which). These receptors were obtained from a man younger than 35 who had mild COVID-19 (a few samples of this study predate the infection). Cell type and time point are not known.

The chain employs TRBV6-2 or TRBV6-3 and TRBJ2-2; TRBD1 matches at 7 bases. CDR1 is MNHEY, CDR2 SVGEGT, per germline. V shed 6 bases, J shed 4 bases, and the junction held 8 bases outside the gene matches. The CDR3 has 15 amino acids. DNA for the CDR3: TGTGCCAGCAGATACCGGGACAGCGGCACCGGGGAGCTGTTTTTT. It specifies CASRYRDSGTGELFF.

A few counts support this clonotype. This chain connects TRBV12-3 or TRBV12-4 to TRBJ2-5, with 10 bases that match TRBD2. CDR3 length equals 17 residues. With V trimmed by 4 bases and J by 2 bases, 10 bases remained unmatched. CDR3 coding DNA: TGTGCCAGCAGTTCGCTTCCCGGGACTAGCGAACAAGAGACCCAGTACTTC. The encoded protein is CASSSLPGTSEQETQYF.

This rearrangement joins TRBV27 to TRBJ1-1, with 7 bases identical to TRBD1. The junction had 7 bases not matched to a gene; V was cut back by 0 bases and J by 0 bases. CDR1 is MNHEY and CDR2 is SMNVEV in the germline V gene (reference sequence). The CDR3 loop spans 17 amino acids. The CDR3 DNA sequence: TGTGCCAGCAGTTTATCGTCTCCAGGGGGGATGAACACTGAAGCTTTCTTT. As protein: CASSLSSPGGMNTEAFF.

V is TRBV20-1 and J is TRBJ2-3; 9 bases are a match to TRBD2. Germline CDR1 DFQATT, CDR2 SNEGSKA (reference sequence). J lost 11 bases, V lost 2 bases, and 11 bases had no gene match. This CDR3 comprises 14 residues. The CDR3 spells CSARKTSGPGWQYF. Here the CDR3 DNA reads TGCAGTGCTAGAAAAACTAGCGGGCCCGGGTGGCAGTATTTT.

This clonotype was counted ten times or more. The rearrangement links TRBV20-1 to TRBJ2-1, with D perhaps matching TRBD2 (5 bases). Looked up from germline, CDR1 is DFQATT and CDR2 is SNEGSKA (reference sequence). Between the trimmed V and J ends, which lost 6 bases and 9 bases, there was a span of 12 bases. The CDR3 extends over 11 amino acids. The DNA for the CDR3 is TGCAGTGCCCCCTGGAGCGGTGAGCAGTTCTTC. Translation: CSAPWSGEQFF.